The 20 T cell receptor beta chains listed next were all sequenced from one sample in a study of blood T cell repertoires in COVID-19. Profiling relied on immunoSEQ multiplex PCR, and the TCRdb table lists in-frame clones only, not all of them. The sample lists some 170,000 clones; roughly 87% were seen once. Sequencing was carried out using peripheral blood. The receptors here all came from a woman in her forties or fifties with acute or convalescent COVID-19.

In nucleotides, the CDR3 is TGTGCCAGCAGCTTATTACCAGGGTTCTTCTTTACTGAAGCTTTCTTT. Protein: CASSLLPGFFFTEAFF. This chain connects TRBV7-8 to TRBJ1-1; TRBD1 might be the D (5 bases). Trimming cost V 2 bases and J 5 bases, with 18 bases left between them. CDR3 length: 16 residues. The germline V gene has CDR1 SGHVS and CDR2 FQNEAQ.

This chain uses TRBV20-1 with TRBJ1-2; no definite D call. The CDR3 sequence is 11 residues long. V shed 3 bases and J shed 1 base, with 3 bases lying between them. CDR1 is DFQATT and CDR2 is SNEGSKA in the germline V gene (reference sequence). CDR3 in DNA: TGCAGTGCTAGTTATAACTATGGCTACACCTTC. Translating it yields CSASYNYGYTF.

This clone was counted a single time. The chain carries TRBV18 and TRBJ2-5; the match to TRBD1 covers 7 bases. V shed 3 bases and J 6 bases; nucleotides not matched to a gene: 13. Germline V gives CDR1 KGHSH, CDR2 LQKENI. The CDR3 contains 16 residues. The DNA for the CDR3 is TGTGCCAGCTCACCCGACAGACTCACAGGGGAAAAGACCCAGTACTTC. It codes for CASSPDRLTGEKTQYF.

V usage is TRBV12-5 and J usage is TRBJ1-5; TRBD1 matches at 7 bases. The germline CDR1 and CDR2 sequences are LGHNT and FRNRAP. With V trimmed by 5 bases and J by 9 bases, 10 bases remained unmatched. The CDR3 runs 14 residues. CDR3 sequence reads: CASGPGQDNGPQHF. The CDR3 coding sequence is TGTGCTAGTGGTCCCGGACAGGACAATGGGCCCCAGCATTTT.

The CDR3 is CASSQDGGNGYTF. The CDR3 nucleotides read TGTGCCAGCAGCCAAGATGGCGGGAATGGCTACACCTTC. The genes are TRBV3-1 (or the pseudogene TRBV3-2) and TRBJ1-2, with no clear D. The CDR3 sequence is 13 residues long. The ends were cut back, 0 bases at V and 6 bases at J, with 8 bases in the middle. CDR1 LGHDT and CDR2 YNNKEL come from the germline V gene (reference sequence).

As DNA, the CDR3 is TGCAGCGTGGTCTTAGCTAATGAAAAACTGTTTTTT. Translation: CSVVLANEKLFF. The chain links TRBV29-1 to TRBJ1-4; D is unresolved. The germline CDR1 and CDR2 sequences are SQVTM and ANQGSEA. Trimming cost V 6 bases and J 3 bases, with 8 bases left between them. This CDR3 contains 12 residues.

The chain employs TRBV27 and TRBJ2-7; 12 bases map to TRBD2. Trimming cost V 5 bases and J 7 bases; bases outside gene matches: 15. Germline V gene lookup returns CDR1 MNHEY and CDR2 SMNVEV (reference sequence). This CDR3 is built from 17 residues. As DNA, the CDR3 is TGTGCCAGCAGTCCCATGGGACTAGCGGGTGGAAGGGTGGAGCAGTACTTC. Its translation is CASSPMGLAGGRVEQYF.

J is TRBJ1-1 and V is TRBV21-1; the table calls TRBD1, which could not be checked here. TRBV21-1 is recorded as a pseudogene. The CDR3 extends over 16 amino acids. Here the CDR3 DNA reads TGTGCCAGCAGCAAAGAGGAGGCCAGGGGTGACACTGAAGCTTTCTTT. It codes for CASSKEEARGDTEAFF.

V is TRBV6-5 and J is TRBJ2-7, with a weak D call TRBD2 (6 bases). V lost 6 bases and J lost 5, with 17 bases in between. The CDR3 consists of 14 residues. Germline assignment: CDR1 MNHEY and CDR2 SVGAGI. CDR3 sequence: CASSYRDSQDEQYF. CDR3 nucleotides: TGTGCCAGCAGCTACCGGGACTCGCAAGACGAGCAGTACTTC.

The V call is TRBV6-1, the J call TRBJ2-1; 10 positions match TRBD2. V dropped 4 bases and J dropped 2; count of bases not matched to a gene: 8. Per germline, CDR1 MNHNS and CDR2 SASEGT. CDR3 length: 17 residues. The CDR3 spells CASSGLAGVSAYNEQFF. The CDR3 region has the DNA TGTGCCAGCAGTGGGCTAGCGGGAGTCTCGGCCTACAATGAGCAGTTCTTC.

The V call is TRBV5-1, the J call TRBJ1-6, with 11 positions matching TRBD1. The CDR3 spans 17 residues. Germline CDR1 and CDR2: SGHRS and YFSETQ. After removal of 3 bases from V and 9 bases from J, the junction contained 11 bases not matched to a gene. The CDR3 sequence: CASSSLSTGTGGSPLHF. Here the CDR3 DNA reads TGCGCCAGCAGCTCGTTAAGTACCGGGACAGGGGGTTCACCCCTCCACTTT.

The chain employs TRBV7-9 and TRBJ2-1, with D maybe TRBD1 (5 bases). Between the trimmed V and J ends, which lost 5 bases and 7 bases, there was a span of 15 bases. The CDR3 loop spans 14 amino acids. Germline assignment: CDR1 SEHNR and CDR2 FQNEAQ (reference sequence). CDR3 coding DNA: TGTGCCAGCAGCCCCCGGGCCCCAGGGAATGAGCAGTTCTTC. This sequence encodes CASSPRAPGNEQFF.

V usage is TRBV7-2 and J usage is TRBJ2-7; the D gene is possibly TRBD2 (5 bases). The CDR3 spans 18 residues. Trimming cost V 2 bases and J 1 base, with 21 bases left between them. Germline lookup yields CDR1 SGHTA and CDR2 FQGNSA. CDR3 sequence: CASSLRDPSGTKSYEQYF. DNA of the CDR3: TGTGCCAGCAGCTTACGAGACCCCAGCGGAACCAAATCCTACGAGCAGTACTTC.

The chain is built from TRBV12-3 or TRBV12-4 and TRBJ2-7, with D perhaps TRBD1 (5 bases). There are 13 residues in the CDR3. V was clipped by 3 bases and J by 4 bases, with 10 bases between them. The CDR3 bases are TGTGCCAGCAGTTTTCAGGGTGGGTACGAGCAGTACTTC. This translates into CASSFQGGYEQYF.

The chain joins TRBV6-5 to TRBJ2-5; D uncertain. The CDR3 has 15 amino acids. Germline lookup yields CDR1 MNHEY and CDR2 SVGAGI. The V end was cut by 5 bases, the J end by 0 bases, with 13 bases between. The CDR3 spells CASSPISVYQETQYF. CDR3 DNA sequence: TGTGCCAGCAGTCCCATTTCGGTGTACCAAGAGACCCAGTACTTC.

This chain uses TRBV27 with TRBJ2-1, with TRBD2 as a possible D gene (5 bases). Germline CDR1 and CDR2: MNHEY and SMNVEV (reference sequence). The V gene lost 0 bases and the J gene lost 9 bases, with 12 bases spanning the gap. The CDR3 runs to 14 residues. The CDR3 reads CASSLSWESTEQFF. The CDR3 DNA follows: TGTGCCAGCAGTTTATCGTGGGAGAGCACTGAGCAGTTCTTC.

The chain couples TRBV5-1 to TRBJ1-1; D remains unclear. V was cut by 0 bases and J by 7 bases, with 10 bases left in between. CDR1 and CDR2 from the germline V gene are SGHRS and YFSETQ. The CDR3 has 13 amino acids. CDR3 amino acids: CASSLDRYGEAFF. The CDR3 region has the DNA TGCGCCAGCAGCTTGGATCGGTATGGTGAAGCTTTCTTT.

The chain employs TRBV5-1 and TRBJ1-1; the D is unclear. The V end was cut by 4 bases, the J end by 2 bases, with 12 bases between. Per the germline V gene, CDR1 is SGHRS and CDR2 is YFSETQ. The CDR3 sequence is 14 residues long. The CDR3 region is CASSLEPGNTEAFF. DNA for the CDR3: TGCGCCAGCAGCCTAGAGCCGGGAAACACTGAAGCTTTCTTT.

The V and J genes are TRBV29-1 and TRBJ1-2; D is ambiguous. This CDR3 is 12 amino acids long. V was pared by 5 bases and J by 4 bases, with 11 bases between. Germline CDR1 reads SQVTM; CDR2 reads ANQGSEA. The CDR3: CSVRVRPYGYTF. The DNA for the CDR3 is TGCAGCGTTCGGGTCAGACCCTATGGCTACACCTTC.

CDR3 loop: CASSVDSFSNQPQHF. CDR3 bases: TGTGCCAGCAGCGTGGACTCCTTTAGCAATCAGCCCCAGCATTTT. The J gene is TRBJ1-5, the V gene TRBV7-2; no reliable D call. The CDR3 spans 15 residues. Germline CDR1 is SGHTA and CDR2 is FQGNSA. Trimming shortened V by 5 bases and J by 0 bases, and 11 bases separated the two germline ends. Variable domain in full (rest from reference TRBV7-2 and TRBJ1-5): GAGVSQSPSNKVTEKGKDVELRCDPISGHTALYWYRQSLGQGLEFLIYFQGNSAPDKSGLPSDRFSAERTGGSVSTLTIQRTQQEDSAVYLCASSVDSFSNQPQHFGDGTRLSIL.